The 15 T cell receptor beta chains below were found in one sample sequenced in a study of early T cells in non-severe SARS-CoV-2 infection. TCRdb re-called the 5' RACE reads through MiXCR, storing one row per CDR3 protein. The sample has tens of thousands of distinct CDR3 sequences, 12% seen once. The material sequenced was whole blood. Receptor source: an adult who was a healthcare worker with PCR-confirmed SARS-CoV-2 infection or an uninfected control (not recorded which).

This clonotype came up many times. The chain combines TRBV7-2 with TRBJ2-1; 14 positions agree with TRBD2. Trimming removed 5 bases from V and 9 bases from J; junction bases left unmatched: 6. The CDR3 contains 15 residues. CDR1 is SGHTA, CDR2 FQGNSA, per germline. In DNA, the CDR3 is TGTGCCAGCAGCCGGGGACTAGCGGGAGCGGTTGAGCAGTTCTTC. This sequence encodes CASSRGLAGAVEQFF.

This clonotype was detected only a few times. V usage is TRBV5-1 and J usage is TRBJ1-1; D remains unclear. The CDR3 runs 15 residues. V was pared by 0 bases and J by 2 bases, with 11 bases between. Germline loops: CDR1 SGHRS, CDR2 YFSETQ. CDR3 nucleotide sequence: TGCGCCAGCAGCTTGGGGCTTCTCAAAAACACTGAAGCTTTCTTT. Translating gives CASSLGLLKNTEAFF.

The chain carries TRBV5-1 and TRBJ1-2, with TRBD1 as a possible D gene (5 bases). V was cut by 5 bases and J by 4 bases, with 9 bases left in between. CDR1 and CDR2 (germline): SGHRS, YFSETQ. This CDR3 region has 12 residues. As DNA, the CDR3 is TGCGCCAGCAGTTTAGACAGCTATGGCTACACCTTC. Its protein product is CASSLDSYGYTF.

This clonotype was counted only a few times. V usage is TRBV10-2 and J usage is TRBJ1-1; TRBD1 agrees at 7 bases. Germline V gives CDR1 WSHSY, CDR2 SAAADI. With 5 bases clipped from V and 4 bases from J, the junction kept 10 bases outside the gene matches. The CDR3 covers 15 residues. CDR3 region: CASSRRQGRGTEAFF. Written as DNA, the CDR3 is TGCGCCAGCAGTCGAAGACAGGGTCGGGGCACTGAAGCTTTCTTT.

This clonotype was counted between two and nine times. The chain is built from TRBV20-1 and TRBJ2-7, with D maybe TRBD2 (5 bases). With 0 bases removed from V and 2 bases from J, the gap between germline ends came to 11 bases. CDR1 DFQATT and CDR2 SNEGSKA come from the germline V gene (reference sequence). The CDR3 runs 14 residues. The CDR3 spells CSAREGEGTYEQYF. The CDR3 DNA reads TGCAGTGCTAGAGAAGGAGAGGGTACCTACGAGCAGTACTTC.

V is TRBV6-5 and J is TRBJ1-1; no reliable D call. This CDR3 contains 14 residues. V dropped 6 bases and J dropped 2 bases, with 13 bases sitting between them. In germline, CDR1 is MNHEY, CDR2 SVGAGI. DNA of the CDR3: TGTGCCAGCAGACGAAAACAGACAAACACTGAAGCTTTCTTT. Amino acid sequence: CASRRKQTNTEAFF.

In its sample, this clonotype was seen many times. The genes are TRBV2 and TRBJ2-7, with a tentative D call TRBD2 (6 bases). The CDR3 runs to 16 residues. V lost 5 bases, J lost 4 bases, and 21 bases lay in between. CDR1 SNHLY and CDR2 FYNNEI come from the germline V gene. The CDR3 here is CASSHDAAGPRYEQYF. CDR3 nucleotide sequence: TGTGCCAGCAGTCACGACGCGGCGGGGCCCAGGTACGAGCAGTACTTC.

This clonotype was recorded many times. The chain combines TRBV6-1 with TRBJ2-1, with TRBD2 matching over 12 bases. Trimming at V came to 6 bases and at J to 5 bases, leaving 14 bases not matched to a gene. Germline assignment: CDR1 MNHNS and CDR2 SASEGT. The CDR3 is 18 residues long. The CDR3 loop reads CASSKPTSGRLRHNEQFF. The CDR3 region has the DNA TGTGCCAGCAGCAAACCAACTAGCGGGAGGCTCCGCCACAATGAGCAGTTCTTC.

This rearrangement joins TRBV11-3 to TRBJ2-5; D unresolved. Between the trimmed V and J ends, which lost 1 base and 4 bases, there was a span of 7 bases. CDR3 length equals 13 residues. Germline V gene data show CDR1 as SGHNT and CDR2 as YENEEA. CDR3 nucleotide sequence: TGTGCCAGCAGCTTAGGATTAGGAGAGACCCAGTACTTC. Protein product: CASSLGLGETQYF. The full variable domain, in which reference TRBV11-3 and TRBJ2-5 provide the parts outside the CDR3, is EAGVVQSPRYKIIEKKQPVAFWCNPISGHNTLYWYLQNLGQGPELLIRYENEEAVDDSQLPKDRFSAERLKGVDSTLKIQPAELGDSAVYLCASSLGLGETQYFGPGTRLLVL.

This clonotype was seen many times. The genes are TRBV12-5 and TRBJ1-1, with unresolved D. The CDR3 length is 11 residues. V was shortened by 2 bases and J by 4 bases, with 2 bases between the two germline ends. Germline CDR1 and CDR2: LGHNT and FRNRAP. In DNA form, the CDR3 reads TGTGCTAGTGGTTTGTTCACTGAAGCTTTCTTT. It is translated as CASGLFTEAFF.

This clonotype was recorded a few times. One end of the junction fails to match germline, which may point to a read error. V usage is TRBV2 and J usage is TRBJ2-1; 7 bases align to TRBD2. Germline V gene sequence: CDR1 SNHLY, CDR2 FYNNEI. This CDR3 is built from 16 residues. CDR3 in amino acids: CASSEPGEGLDNEQFF. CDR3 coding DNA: TGTGCCAGCAGTGAACCGGGGGAGGGACTCGACAACGAGCAGTTCTTC. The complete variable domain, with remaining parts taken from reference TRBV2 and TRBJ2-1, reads EPEVTQTPSHQVTQMGQEVILRCVPISNHLYFYWYRQILGQKVEFLVSFYNNEISEKSEIFDDQFSVERPDGSNFTLKIRSTKLEDSAMYFCASSEPGEGLDNEQFFGPGTRLTVL.

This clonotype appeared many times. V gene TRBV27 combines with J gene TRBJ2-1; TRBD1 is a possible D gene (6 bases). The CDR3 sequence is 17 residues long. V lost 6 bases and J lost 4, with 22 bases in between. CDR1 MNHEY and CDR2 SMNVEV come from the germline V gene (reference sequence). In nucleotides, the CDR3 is TGTGCCAGCAGCCTTACTAATCAACAGGGTGGGTACAATGAGCAGTTCTTC. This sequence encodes CASSLTNQQGGYNEQFF.

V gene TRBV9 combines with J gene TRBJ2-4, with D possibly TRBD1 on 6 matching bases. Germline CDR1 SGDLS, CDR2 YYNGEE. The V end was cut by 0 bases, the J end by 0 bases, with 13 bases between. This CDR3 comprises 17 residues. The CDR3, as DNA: TGTGCCAGCAGCGTAGTTGAGGACAGCCTAGCCAAAAACATTCAGTACTTC. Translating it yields CASSVVEDSLAKNIQYF.

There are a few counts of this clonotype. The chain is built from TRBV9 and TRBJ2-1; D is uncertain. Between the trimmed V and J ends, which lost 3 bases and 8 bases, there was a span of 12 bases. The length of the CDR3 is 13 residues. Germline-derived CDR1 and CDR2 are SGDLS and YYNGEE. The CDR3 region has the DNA TGTGCCAGCAGCGCCCCGCCAGGTCATGAGCAGTTCTTC. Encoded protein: CASSAPPGHEQFF.

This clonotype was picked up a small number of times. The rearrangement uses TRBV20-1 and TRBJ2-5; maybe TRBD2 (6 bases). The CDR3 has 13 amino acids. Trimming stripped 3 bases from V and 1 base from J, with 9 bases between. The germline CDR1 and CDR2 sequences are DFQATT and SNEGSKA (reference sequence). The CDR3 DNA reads TGCAGTGCTAGTCGGGAGAGCCAAGAGACCCAGTACTTC. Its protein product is CSASRESQETQYF.